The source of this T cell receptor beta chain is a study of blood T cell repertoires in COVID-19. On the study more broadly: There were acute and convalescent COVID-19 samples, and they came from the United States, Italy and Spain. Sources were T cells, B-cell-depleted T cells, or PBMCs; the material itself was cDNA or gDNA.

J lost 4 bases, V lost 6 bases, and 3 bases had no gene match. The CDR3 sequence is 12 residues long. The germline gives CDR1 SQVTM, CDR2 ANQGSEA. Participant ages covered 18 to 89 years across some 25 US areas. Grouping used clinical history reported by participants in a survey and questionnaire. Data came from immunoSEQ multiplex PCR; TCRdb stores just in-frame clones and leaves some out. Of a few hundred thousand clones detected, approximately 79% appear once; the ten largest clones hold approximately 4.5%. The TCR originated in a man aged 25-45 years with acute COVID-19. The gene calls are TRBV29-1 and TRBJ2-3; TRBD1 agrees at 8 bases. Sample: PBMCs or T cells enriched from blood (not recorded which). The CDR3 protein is CSVDRDSDTQYF. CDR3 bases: TGCAGCGTGGACAGGGACTCAGATACGCAGTATTTT.